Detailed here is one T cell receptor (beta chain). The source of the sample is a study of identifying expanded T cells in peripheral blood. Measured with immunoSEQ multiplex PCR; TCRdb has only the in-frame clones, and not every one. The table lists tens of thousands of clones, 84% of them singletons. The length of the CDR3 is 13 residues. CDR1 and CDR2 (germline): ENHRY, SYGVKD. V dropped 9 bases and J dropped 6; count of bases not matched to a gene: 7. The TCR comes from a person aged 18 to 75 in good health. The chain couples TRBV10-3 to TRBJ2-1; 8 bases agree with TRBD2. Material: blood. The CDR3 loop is CAISSGLINEQFF. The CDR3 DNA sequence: TGTGCCATATCTAGCGGGTTAATCAATGAGCAGTTCTTC.